This is a list of T cell receptor beta chains from one sample in a study of blood T cells in healthy people across ages. TCRdb processed the 5' RACE reads anew with MiXCR; each CDR3 protein has one entry. The data show about 800,000 distinct CDR3 sequences, roughly 25% seen once. The same data also went into a second study, on T cells of mothers and their children.

The sequencing sample was made of blood. The receptors shown here come from a boy between 10 and 17 years old in good health. The CDR3 runs from the conserved cysteine through the conserved F or W. A D gene is named only where the DNA matches it firmly. For some rows the clone size is stated as once, few or many, or as a class when expanded; others skip it.

V gene	D gene	J gene	clone size	CDR3 protein	CDR3 DNA
TRBV7-9	.	TRBJ1-2	.	CASSPEGWGYTF	TGTGCCAGCAGCCCAGAGGGATGGGGCTACACCTTC
TRBV6-5	.	TRBJ1-1	.	CASRGGLRPEAFF	TGTGCCAGCAGGGGGGGGCTGAGGCCTGAAGCTTTCTTT
TRBV5-1	.	TRBJ1-6	few	CASSSTPGHYNSPLHF	TGCGCCAGCAGCTCCACCCCGGGACACTATAATTCACCCCTCCACTTT
TRBV20-1	.	TRBJ2-5	.	CSARDLLELIGETQYF	TGCAGTGCTAGAGATCTCTTGGAGCTGATCGGGGAGACCCAGTACTTC
TRBV24-1	.	TRBJ2-2	once	CATSDFKGQGNTGELFF	TGTGCCACCAGTGATTTTAAGGGCCAGGGTAACACCGGGGAGCTGTTTTTT
TRBV20-1	.	TRBJ1-6	.	CSATPGVLDYNSPLHF	TGCAGTGCTACCCCGGGGGTCTTGGATTATAATTCACCCCTCCACTTT
TRBV9	.	TRBJ2-2	.	CASSPRPGTNTGELFF	TGTGCCAGCAGCCCCCGCCCGGGGACGAACACCGGGGAGCTGTTTTTT
TRBV3-1	TRBD2	TRBJ2-5	.	CASSQGFAGGPQETQYF	TGTGCCAGCAGCCAAGGCTTTGCGGGGGGTCCCCAAGAGACCCAGTACTTC
TRBV15	.	TRBJ1-4	.	CATSSIRDQLFF	TGTGCCACCAGCAGTATTCGGGACCAACTGTTTTTT
TRBV6-6	.	TRBJ2-5	.	CASSTPSYNPGETQYF	TGTGCCAGCAGTACGCCCAGCTACAACCCGGGGGAGACCCAGTACTTC
TRBV27	TRBD2	TRBJ2-7	.	CASSQDPGLAIPYEQYF	TGTGCCAGCAGTCAAGATCCGGGACTAGCTATACCATACGAGCAGTACTTC
TRBV28	.	TRBJ1-1	few	CASSLLPGANTEAFF	TGTGCCAGCAGTTTATTGCCGGGGGCGAACACTGAAGCTTTCTTT
TRBV4-3	.	TRBJ2-6	.	CASSQDGHPGANVLTF	TGCGCCAGCAGCCAAGACGGCCACCCTGGGGCCAACGTCCTGACTTTC
TRBV20-1	.	TRBJ2-6	.	CSASTGLSGANVLTF	TGCAGTGCTAGTACAGGGCTCTCTGGGGCCAACGTCCTGACTTTC
TRBV12-3/TRBV12-4	.	TRBJ2-2	.	CASSLIGSELFF	TGTGCCAGCAGTTTAATAGGCTCGGAGCTGTTTTTT
TRBV29-1	.	TRBJ1-3	few	CSVVPESSGNTIYF	TGCAGCGTTGTTCCGGAATCCTCTGGAAACACCATATATTTT
TRBV29-1	.	TRBJ1-1	.	CSVEDLGSGSAEAFF	TGCAGCGTTGAAGATTTAGGATCCGGGTCCGCCGAAGCTTTCTTT
TRBV27	TRBD1	TRBJ1-1	.	CASRADRLDPAFF	TGTGCCAGCAGGGCGGACAGGCTTGACCCAGCTTTCTTT
TRBV24-1	TRBD2	TRBJ2-3	few	CATSECSGRKVTDTQYF	TGTGCCACCAGTGAATGTAGCGGGAGGAAGGTGACAGATACGCAGTATTTT
TRBV29-1	TRBD1	TRBJ2-4	many	CSVGDSGVGDIQYF	TGCAGCGTTGGGGACAGCGGAGTCGGGGACATTCAGTACTTC
TRBV25-1	.	TRBJ2-6	few	CASRPDGAGANVLTF	TGTGCCAGCAGACCCGACGGGGCTGGGGCCAACGTCCTGACTTTC
TRBV7-2	.	TRBJ2-3	.	CASSLTLAVPDTQYF	TGTGCCAGCAGCTTAACGCTAGCCGTCCCAGATACGCAGTATTTT
TRBV6-1	.	TRBJ1-1	few	CASSETEGFTEAFF	TGTGCCAGCAGTGAAACGGAAGGCTTCACTGAAGCTTTCTTT
TRBV5-1	.	TRBJ2-7	.	CASSLGGDRYEQYF	TGCGCCAGCAGCTTGGGCGGGGATAGATACGAGCAGTACTTC
TRBV5-1	.	TRBJ2-3	.	CASSLSVGSDTQYF	TGCGCCAGCAGCTTATCCGTGGGGTCAGATACGCAGTATTTT
TRBV5-6	TRBD1	TRBJ1-2	few	CASSFRQGYYGYTF	TGTGCCAGCAGCTTCAGACAGGGCTACTACGGCTACACCTTC
TRBV29-1	.	TRBJ1-1	.	CSSGANTEAFF	TGCAGCTCTGGCGCCAACACTGAAGCTTTCTTT
TRBV5-6	TRBD1	TRBJ2-4	.	CASSPDRGKNIQYF	TGTGCCAGCAGTCCCGACAGGGGGAAAAACATTCAGTACTTC
TRBV20-1	TRBD2	TRBJ2-3	.	CSARSSGGTDTQYF	TGCAGTGCAAGGTCTAGCGGGGGAACAGATACGCAGTATTTT
TRBV2	.	TRBJ2-5	.	CASSELWRREKETQYF	TGTGCCAGCAGTGAACTTTGGCGTCGGGAAAAAGAGACCCAGTACTTC
TRBV28	.	TRBJ1-1	few	CASSLEPPRNTEAFF	TGTGCCAGCAGCCTGGAACCTCCCCGGAACACTGAAGCTTTCTTT
TRBV25-1	.	TRBJ2-7	.	CASSGGVYEQYF	TGTGCCAGCAGTGGTGGAGTTTACGAGCAGTACTTC
TRBV28	.	TRBJ2-1	.	CATKQGGAGDNAQFF	TGTGCCACTAAACAAGGCGGGGCAGGGGACAATGCGCAGTTCTTC
TRBV12-3/TRBV12-4	TRBD2	TRBJ2-7	.	CASSRREGVYEQYF	TGTGCCAGCTCGAGGCGGGAGGGTGTGTACGAGCAGTACTTC
TRBV4-1	.	TRBJ2-3	.	CASSRTGAGDTQYF	TGCGCCAGCAGCCGAACGGGAGCGGGAGATACGCAGTATTTT
TRBV2	.	TRBJ2-1	few	CASKRTREGNEQFF	TGTGCCAGCAAGAGGACCCGTGAGGGCAATGAGCAGTTCTTC
TRBV28	.	TRBJ2-1	.	CASSLLANYNEQFF	TGTGCCAGCAGTTTATTGGCAAACTACAATGAGCAGTTCTTC
TRBV7-9	TRBD1	TRBJ2-7	.	CASSTPGQGLYSYEQYF	TGTGCCAGCAGCACACCGGGACAGGGCTTATACTCCTACGAGCAGTACTTC
TRBV29-1	TRBD1	TRBJ2-1	.	CSAWDRASFYNEQFF	TGCAGCGCTTGGGACAGGGCGAGTTTCTACAATGAGCAGTTCTTC
TRBV4-3	.	TRBJ2-7	few	CASRPDSGPTYEQYF	TGCGCCAGCAGGCCCGACAGTGGACCTACCTACGAGCAGTACTTC
TRBV29-1	.	TRBJ1-2	few	CSAMGQDYGYTF	TGCAGCGCCATGGGACAAGACTATGGCTACACCTTC
TRBV7-8	TRBD2	TRBJ2-5	few	CASSLPRAGVETKYF	TGTGCCAGCAGCTTACCAAGGGCGGGGGTTGAGACCAAGTACTTC
TRBV27	TRBD1	TRBJ2-7	.	CASSIQGARPYEQYF	TGTGCCAGCAGTATACAGGGGGCGCGGCCCTACGAGCAGTACTTC
TRBV7-6	TRBD1	TRBJ2-1	few	CASSLAPTGGKISEQFF	TGTGCCAGCAGCTTAGCTCCGACAGGGGGCAAAATAAGTGAGCAGTTCTTC
TRBV6-6	.	TRBJ2-1	.	CASSYSGTLNEQFF	TGTGCCAGCAGTTACTCGGGGACACTCAATGAGCAGTTCTTC